One sample yielded the 5 T cell receptor beta chains listed below, sequenced in a study of monozygotic twins with inflammatory bowel disease. TCRdb derives one entry per CDR3 protein from the 5' RACE reads, leaving out DNA. The sample's table shows more than 300,000 distinct CDR3 sequences. Sequenced input: blood. Receptors were obtained from a human donor with ulcerative colitis or Crohn's disease, or a healthy co-twin of an affected twin (not recorded which).

This chain joins TRBV6-2 or TRBV6-3 and TRBJ2-5; TCRdb returns TRBD1, unconfirmable since there is no DNA. The CDR3 is 16 amino acids. Per the germline V gene, CDR1 is MNHEY and CDR2 is SVGEGT. The CDR3 sequence is CASRDLDRGLGETQYF.

This chain joins TRBV9 and TRBJ1-3. This CDR3 spans 15 amino acids. Germline V gene lookup returns CDR1 SGDLS and CDR2 YYNGEE. The CDR3 here is CASSVRGIDGNTIYF.

The rearrangement uses TRBV3-1 and TRBJ2-3; without DNA, the TCRdb call of TRBD1 cannot be checked. This CDR3 comprises 15 residues. From germline, CDR1 is LGHDT and CDR2 YNNKEL (reference sequence). CDR3 protein: CASSQFQGGTDTQYF.

This rearrangement joins TRBV3-1 to TRBJ2-5; TCRdb outputs TRBD1, but without DNA this stays unchecked. The CDR3 covers 15 residues. Germline loops: CDR1 LGHDT, CDR2 YNNKEL (reference sequence). The CDR3 reads CASSLRTGSQETQYF.

The CDR3: CASSVGAGGPVEQFF. The chain employs TRBV7-2 and TRBJ2-1; there is no DNA to check the TCRdb D call of TRBD2. This CDR3 has 15 residues. From germline, CDR1 is SGHTA and CDR2 FQGNSA.